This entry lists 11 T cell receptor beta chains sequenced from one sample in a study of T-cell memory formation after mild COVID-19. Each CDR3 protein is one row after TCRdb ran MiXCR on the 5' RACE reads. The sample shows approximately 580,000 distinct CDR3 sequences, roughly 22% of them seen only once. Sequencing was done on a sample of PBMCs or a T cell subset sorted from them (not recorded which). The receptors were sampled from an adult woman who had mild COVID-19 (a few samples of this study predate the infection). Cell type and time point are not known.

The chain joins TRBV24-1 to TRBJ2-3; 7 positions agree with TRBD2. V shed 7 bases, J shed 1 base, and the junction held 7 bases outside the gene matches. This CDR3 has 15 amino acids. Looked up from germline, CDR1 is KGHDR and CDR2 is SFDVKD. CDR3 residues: CATSERGPGTDTQYF. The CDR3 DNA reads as TGTGCCACCAGCGAGCGGGGCCCGGGCACAGATACGCAGTATTTT.

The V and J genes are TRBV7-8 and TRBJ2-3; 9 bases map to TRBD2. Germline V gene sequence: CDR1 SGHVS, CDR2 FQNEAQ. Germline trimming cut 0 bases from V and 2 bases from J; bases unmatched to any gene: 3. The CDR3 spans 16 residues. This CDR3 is CASSLATSGFTDTQYF. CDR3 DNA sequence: TGTGCCAGCAGCTTAGCAACTAGCGGGTTCACAGATACGCAGTATTTT. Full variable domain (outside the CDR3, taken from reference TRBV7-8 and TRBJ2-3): GAGVSQSPRYKVAKRGQDVALRCDPISGHVSLFWYQQALGQGPEFLTYFQNEAQLDKSGLPSDRFFAERPEGSVSTLKIQRTQQEDSAVYLCASSLATSGFTDTQYFGPGTRLTVL.

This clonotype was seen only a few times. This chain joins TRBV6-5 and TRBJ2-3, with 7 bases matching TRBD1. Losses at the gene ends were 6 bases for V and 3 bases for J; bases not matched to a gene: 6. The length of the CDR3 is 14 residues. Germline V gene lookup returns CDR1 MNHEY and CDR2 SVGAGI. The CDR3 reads CASRQTGQTDTQYF. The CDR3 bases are TGTGCCAGCAGACAGACAGGGCAAACAGATACGCAGTATTTT.

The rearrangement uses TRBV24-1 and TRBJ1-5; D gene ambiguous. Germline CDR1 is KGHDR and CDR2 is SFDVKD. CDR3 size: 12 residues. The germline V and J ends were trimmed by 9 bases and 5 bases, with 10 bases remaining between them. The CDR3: CATGRADQPQHF. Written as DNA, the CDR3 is TGTGCCACCGGGAGGGCAGATCAGCCCCAGCATTTT.

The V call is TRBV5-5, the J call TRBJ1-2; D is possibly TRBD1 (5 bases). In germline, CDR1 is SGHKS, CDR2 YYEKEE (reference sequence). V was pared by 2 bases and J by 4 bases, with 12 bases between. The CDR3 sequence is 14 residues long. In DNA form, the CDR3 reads TGTGCCAGCAGCTTCGGGGCGGGGCTCTATGGCTACACCTTC. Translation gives CASSFGAGLYGYTF.

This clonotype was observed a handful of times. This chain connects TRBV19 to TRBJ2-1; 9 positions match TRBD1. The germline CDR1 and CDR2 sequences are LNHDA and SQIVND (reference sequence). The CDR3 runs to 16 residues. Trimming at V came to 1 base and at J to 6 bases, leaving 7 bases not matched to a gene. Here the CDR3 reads CASSIGTGQGTNEQFF. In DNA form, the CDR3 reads TGTGCCAGTAGTATAGGTACAGGACAGGGGACCAATGAGCAGTTCTTC.

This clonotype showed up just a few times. CDR3 in amino acids: CASKNGGGTEAFF. Written as DNA, the CDR3 is TGTGCCTCGAAAAACGGCGGGGGCACTGAAGCTTTCTTT. This chain connects TRBV7-9 to TRBJ1-1; the D gene is possibly TRBD1 (5 bases). Germline V CDR1 and CDR2: SEHNR, FQNEAQ (reference sequence). The CDR3 loop spans 13 amino acids. V dropped 11 bases and J dropped 4 bases, with 17 bases sitting between them.

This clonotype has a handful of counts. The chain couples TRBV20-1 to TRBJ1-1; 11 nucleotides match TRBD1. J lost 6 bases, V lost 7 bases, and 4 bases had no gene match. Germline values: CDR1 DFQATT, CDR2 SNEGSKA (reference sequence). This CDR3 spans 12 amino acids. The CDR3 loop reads CSDKDRGPEAFF. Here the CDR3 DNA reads TGCAGTGACAAGGACAGGGGGCCTGAAGCTTTCTTT.

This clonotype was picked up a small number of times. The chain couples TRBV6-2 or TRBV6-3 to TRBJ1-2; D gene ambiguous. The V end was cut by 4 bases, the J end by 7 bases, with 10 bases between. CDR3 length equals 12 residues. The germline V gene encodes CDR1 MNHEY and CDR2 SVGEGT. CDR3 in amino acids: CASSSVGLGYTF. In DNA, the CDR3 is TGTGCCAGCAGTTCCGTTGGGCTTGGCTACACCTTC.

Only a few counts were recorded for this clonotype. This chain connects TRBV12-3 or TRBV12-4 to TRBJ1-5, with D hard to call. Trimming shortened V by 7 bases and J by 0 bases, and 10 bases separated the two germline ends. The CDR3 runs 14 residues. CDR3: CASNGDYSNQPQHF. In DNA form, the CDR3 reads TGTGCCAGCAATGGCGATTATAGCAATCAGCCCCAGCATTTT.

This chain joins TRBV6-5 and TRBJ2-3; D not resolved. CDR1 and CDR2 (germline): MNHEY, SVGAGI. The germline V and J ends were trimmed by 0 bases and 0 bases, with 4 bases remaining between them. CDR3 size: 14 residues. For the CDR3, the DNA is TGTGCCAGCAGTTACTCAGCTAGCACAGATACGCAGTATTTT. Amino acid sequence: CASSYSASTDTQYF.